One and the same sample provided the 8 T cell receptor beta chains below, sequenced in a study of T cells in Graves' hyperthyroidism and ophthalmopathy. TCR beta CDR3 region amplification was performed from RNA transcripts. When the TCR CDR3 underwent first-round RT-PCR, the HTBI primer set was used. TCRdb itself ran the multiplex PCR reads through MiXCR, one entry per CDR3 protein. This table has approximately 610,000 distinct CDR3 sequences, under 15% appearing once. The sample taken for sequencing was blood. The receptors derive from a middle-aged woman with Graves' ophthalmopathy.

The chain is built from TRBV4-2 and TRBJ2-7; no firm D call. The germline V and J ends were trimmed by 1 base and 3 bases, with 13 bases remaining between them. CDR3 length equals 15 residues. Germline CDR1 reads LGHNA; CDR2 reads YNFKEQ. In nucleotides, the CDR3 is TGTGCCAGCAGCCAAGTCGAACTGGGGAACTACGAGCAGTACTTC. Translated, it gives CASSQVELGNYEQYF.

This clonotype was seen a handful of times. A read error is possible here, since a much larger clone lies one base away. The V call is TRBV11-3, the J call TRBJ2-5, with 8 bases aligning to TRBD2. Looked up from germline, CDR1 is SGHNT and CDR2 is YENEEA. The CDR3 is 17 residues long. The J segment lost 2 bases and the V segment lost 3 bases, leaving 11 bases of the junction unmatched. DNA for the CDR3: TGTGCCAGCAGCTTCGGTGAAGCGGGAGTGAGGCAAGAGACCCAGTACTTC. It yields the protein CASSFGEAGVRQETQYF.

The table lists this clonotype with a few counts. The chain uses TRBV10-3 and TRBJ2-7, with 10 nucleotides matching TRBD2. This CDR3 contains 13 residues. Germline lookup yields CDR1 ENHRY and CDR2 SYGVKD. Trimming cost V 4 bases and J 6 bases; bases outside gene matches: 3. CDR3 amino acids: CAISVGLASEQYF. The CDR3 DNA reads as TGTGCCATCAGTGTGGGACTAGCGAGCGAGCAGTACTTC.

This rearrangement joins TRBV28 to TRBJ2-2; 9 bases are a match to TRBD1. Germline trimming cut 4 bases from V and 1 base from J; bases unmatched to any gene: 4. The CDR3 sequence is 16 residues long. Per germline, CDR1 MDHEN and CDR2 SYDVKM. DNA for the CDR3: TGTGCCAGCAGTTCGACGACAGGGGGGAACACCGGGGAGCTGTTTTTT. Its protein product is CASSSTTGGNTGELFF. The whole variable domain, remainder taken from reference TRBV28 and TRBJ2-2, is DVKVTQSSRYLVKRTGEKVFLECVQDMDHENMFWYRQDPGLGLRLIYFSYDVKMKEKGDIPEGYSVSREKKERFSLILESASTNQTSMYLCASSSTTGGNTGELFFGEGSRLTVL.

This clonotype has ten or more counts. The gene calls are TRBV12-3 or TRBV12-4 and TRBJ1-2, with TRBD1 matching 8 bases. The ends lost 5 bases at V and 2 bases at J; junction bases unmatched: 4. The CDR3 runs to 14 residues. The CDR3 sequence: CASSAGGANYGYTF. CDR3 DNA sequence: TGTGCCAGCAGTGCAGGGGGCGCGAACTATGGCTACACCTTC.

This clonotype was seen many times. As DNA, the CDR3 is TGTGCCAGCAGCGCCAAGACAGGGGTGGCCGGGGAGCTGTTTTTT. It translates to CASSAKTGVAGELFF. The chain has TRBV28 and TRBJ2-2; TRBD1 matches at 8 bases. J was trimmed by 6 bases and V by 6 bases; bases with no gene match: 9. CDR1 MDHEN and CDR2 SYDVKM come from the germline V gene. The CDR3 consists of 15 residues.

The rearrangement uses TRBV9 and TRBJ2-7; D perhaps matches TRBD2 (5 bases). CDR1 and CDR2 from the germline V gene are SGDLS and YYNGEE. The CDR3 covers 15 residues. V lost 0 bases, J lost 6 bases, and 16 bases lay in between. The CDR3 coding sequence is TGTGCCAGCAGCGTAGAGGGAGCCGAATACGGCGAGCAGTACTTC. Translation gives CASSVEGAEYGEQYF.

This clonotype occurred many times. As DNA, the CDR3 is TGTGCCAGTAGTAGGAGGGCCGGGACGGATCAGCCCCAGCATTTT. Translating gives CASSRRAGTDQPQHF. V gene TRBV19 combines with J gene TRBJ1-5, with D maybe TRBD1 (5 bases). V was cut by 4 bases and J by 5 bases, with 15 bases left in between. CDR1 and CDR2 from the germline V gene are LNHDA and SQIVND (reference sequence). The CDR3 is 15 residues long.